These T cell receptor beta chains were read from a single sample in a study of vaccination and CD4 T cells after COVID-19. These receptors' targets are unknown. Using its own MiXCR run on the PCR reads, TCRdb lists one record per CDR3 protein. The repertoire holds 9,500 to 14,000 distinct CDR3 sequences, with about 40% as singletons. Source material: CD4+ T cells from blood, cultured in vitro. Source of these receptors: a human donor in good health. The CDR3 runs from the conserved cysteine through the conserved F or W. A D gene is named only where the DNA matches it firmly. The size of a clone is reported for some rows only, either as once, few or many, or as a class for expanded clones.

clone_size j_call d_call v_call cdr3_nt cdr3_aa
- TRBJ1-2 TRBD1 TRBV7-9 TGTGCCAGCAGCTTGACAGGGGGCTATGGCTACACCTTC CASSLTGGYGYTF
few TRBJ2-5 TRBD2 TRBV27 TGTGCCAGCAGCGGGAACTCGCGGGAGGGCCGCGAGACCCAGTACTTC CASSGNSREGRETQYF
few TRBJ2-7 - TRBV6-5 TGTGCCAGCAGTTCCGGGGGGCTCTCCTACGAGCAGTACTTC CASSSGGLSYEQYF
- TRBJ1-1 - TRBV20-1 TGCAGTGCTAGAGACACTGAAGCTTTCTTT CSARDTEAFF
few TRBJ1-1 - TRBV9 TGTGCCAGCAGCGTAGATACTAGGTCTGAAGCTTTCTTT CASSVDTRSEAFF
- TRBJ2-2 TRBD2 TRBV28 TGTGCCAGCAGTTTCTGGGAACTAGCGGGCGGACCCGGGGAGCTGTTTTTT CASSFWELAGGPGELFF
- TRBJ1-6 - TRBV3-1 TGTGCCAGCAGCCAAGCGCGGGGAACACCCCTCCACTTT CASSQARGTPLHF
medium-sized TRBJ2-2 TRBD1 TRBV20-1 TGCAGTGCTAGACCCGGACAGGGTGTAGCGGGGGAGCTGTTTTTT CSARPGQGVAGELFF
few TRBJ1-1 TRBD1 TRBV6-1 TGTGCCAGCACCATAGACAGGGCGAACACTGAAGCTTTCTTT CASTIDRANTEAFF
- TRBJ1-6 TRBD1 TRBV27 TGTGCCAGCAGACCTTCGGGACAGCTTAATTCACCCCTCCACTTT CASRPSGQLNSPLHF
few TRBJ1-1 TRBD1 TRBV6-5 TGTGCCAGCAGTTACTACTCCGGGACAGGGAACACTGAAGCTTTCTTT CASSYYSGTGNTEAFF
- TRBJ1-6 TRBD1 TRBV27 TGTGCCAGCAGACTCGGGCCGGGACAGGGGTATTCACCCCTCCACTTT CASRLGPGQGYSPLHF
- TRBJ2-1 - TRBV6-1 TGTGCCAGCAGTCTTCAGGATAGCTCCTACAATGAGCAGTTCTTC CASSLQDSSYNEQFF
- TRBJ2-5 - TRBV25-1 TGTGCCAGCAGTGAATATTATGAGACCCAGTACTTC CASSEYYETQYF
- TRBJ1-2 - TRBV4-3 TGCGCCAGCAGCCAAGAACTGGGTAACTATGGCTACACCTTC CASSQELGNYGYTF
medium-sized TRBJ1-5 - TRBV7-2 TGTGCCAGCAGCTTAGTAGGGACTCGGGGAAATCAGCCCCAGCATTTT CASSLVGTRGNQPQHF
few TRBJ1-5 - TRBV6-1 TGTGCCAGCAGCACCCGGGAATCTTATAGCAATCAGCCCCAGCATTTT CASSTRESYSNQPQHF
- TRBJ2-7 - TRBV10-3 TGTGCCATGGGAGCTCAGGGCGAGCAGTACTTC CAMGAQGEQYF
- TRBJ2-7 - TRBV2 TGTGCCAGCCGGAAGGGCAGCCACGAGCAGTACTTC CASRKGSHEQYF
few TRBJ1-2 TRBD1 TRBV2 TGTGCCAGCAGTAGGACAGGGGGCGAAGGCTACACCTTC CASSRTGGEGYTF
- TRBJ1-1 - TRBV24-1 TGTGCCACCGCGGGGGAGACTGAAGCTTTCTTT CATAGETEAFF
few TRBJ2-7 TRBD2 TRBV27 TGTGCCAGCAGCTTAACGGCCTCGGTAGCGGGAGGTGTCGAGCAGTACTTC CASSLTASVAGGVEQYF
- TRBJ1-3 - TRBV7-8 TGTGCCAGCAGCTTAGTTGAAGGAGCTGGAAACACCATATATTTT CASSLVEGAGNTIYF
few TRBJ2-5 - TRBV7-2 TGTGCCAGCAGCCGAGACCCTAGAGAAGAGACCCAGTACTTC CASSRDPREETQYF
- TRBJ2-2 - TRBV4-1 TGCGCCAGCAGCCTCAGACCAGCGAAGGTTGGCACCGGGGAGCTGTTTTTT CASSLRPAKVGTGELFF
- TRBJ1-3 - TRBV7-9 TGTGCCAGCAGCTTAGCCATTTCTGGAAACACCATATATTTT CASSLAISGNTIYF
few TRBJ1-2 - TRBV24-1 TGTGCCACCAGTGCAGGGGCAAACTATGGCTACACCTTC CATSAGANYGYTF
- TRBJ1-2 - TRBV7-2 TGTGCCAGCAGCTTAGTTAGTGGGGGGGAACGCCTTGGCTACACCTTC CASSLVSGGERLGYTF
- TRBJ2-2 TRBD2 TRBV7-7 TGTGCTGTTGGGGGACTAGGGGTTGCCGGGGAGCTGTTTTTT CAVGGLGVAGELFF
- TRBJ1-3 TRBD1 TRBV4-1 TGCGCCAGCAGCCATGCCGGACAGGGAGGTGGAAACACCATATATTTT CASSHAGQGGGNTIYF
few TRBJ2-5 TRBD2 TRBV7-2 TGTGCCAGCAGCTTTTCTAGCGGGAGTGAGGAGACCCAGTACTTC CASSFSSGSEETQYF
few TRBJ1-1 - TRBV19 TGTGCCAGCCAGAGAGCTCAGGGGAGTAACACTGAAGCTTTCTTT CASQRAQGSNTEAFF
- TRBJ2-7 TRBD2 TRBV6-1 TGTGCCAGCAGGGCGGGAGGGCCGAGGGAGCAGTACTTC CASRAGGPREQYF
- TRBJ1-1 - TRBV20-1 TGCAGTGCTAGAGATGTACAGGAGAACACTGAAGCTTTCTTT CSARDVQENTEAFF
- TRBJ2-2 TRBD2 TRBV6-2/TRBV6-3 TGTGCCAGCAGTTACCCTAGCGGGTTGAACACCGGGGAGCTGTTTTTT CASSYPSGLNTGELFF
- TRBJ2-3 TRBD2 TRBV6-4 TGTGCCAGCAGTGCAGCGGGAGGGTTTAAAGATACGCAGTATTTT CASSAAGGFKDTQYF
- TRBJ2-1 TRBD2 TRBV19 TGTGCCAGTAGAAGCGGGGCTAGCGGGGTGTCTGAGCAGTTCTTC CASRSGASGVSEQFF
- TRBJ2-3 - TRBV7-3 TGTGCCAGCGGGCTGGGACTCCCCACAGATACGCAGTATTTT CASGLGLPTDTQYF
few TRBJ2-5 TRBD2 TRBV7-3 TGTGCCAGCAGCTTAACCCTAGCGGGAGCAGAGACCCAGTACTTC CASSLTLAGAETQYF
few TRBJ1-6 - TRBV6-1 TGTGCCAGCAAAGCTGGACATTATAATTCACCCCTCCACTTT CASKAGHYNSPLHF
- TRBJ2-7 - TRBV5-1 TGCGCCAGCAGCTCAGCACAGGCGTTTACCTACGAGCAGTACTTC CASSSAQAFTYEQYF